Listed here are 26 T cell receptor beta chains from one sample, sequenced in a study of CD4 T cells in relation to SARS-CoV-2 and coronaviruses (TCRdb year 2021). CD4+ T cells from unexposed donors were collected before the COVID-19 pandemic (2011-2018). The library was obtained by the immunoSEQ multiplex PCR assay. TCRdb carries this immuneACCESS record with in-frame sequences only. Its versions omit some clonotypes, under half of them owing to an unresolved V gene in the studies checked, with the rest unexplained. This sample has some 65,000 clones in its table, and about 90% of those were observed once. Jointly, the top ten make up more than 1.5% of the sample. The sequencing input was memory CD4+ T cells from PBMCs. The cell subset or site label, read with the paper, signifies: memory (non-naive) CD4+ T cells. These TCRs come from a human donor in good health.

V and J are TRBV2 and TRBJ1-5, with D maybe TRBD1 (5 bases). Germline V lookup: CDR1 SNHLY, CDR2 FYNNEI. Between the trimmed V and J ends, which lost 6 bases and 1 base, there was a span of 13 bases. The CDR3 totals 15 residues. CDR3 in DNA: TGTGCCAGCAGAACCCAGCAGGGAAGCAATCAGCCCCAGCATTTT. Encoded protein: CASRTQQGSNQPQHF. Full variable domain (missing parts from reference TRBV2 and TRBJ1-5): EPEVTQTPSHQVTQMGQEVILRCVPISNHLYFYWYRQILGQKVEFLVSFYNNEISEKSEIFDDQFSVERPDGSNFTLKIRSTKLEDSAMYFCASRTQQGSNQPQHFGDGTRLSIL.

The CDR3 sequence: CASSFGLAGVPGETQYF. CDR3 bases: TGTGCCAGCAGCTTCGGACTAGCGGGAGTTCCAGGGGAGACCCAGTACTTC. V and J are TRBV11-2 and TRBJ2-5, with TRBD2 matching over 13 bases. Germline V gene data show CDR1 as SGHAT and CDR2 as FQNNGV. The V segment lost 3 bases and the J segment 5 bases; nucleotides outside the gene matches: 9. This CDR3 is 17 amino acids long.

The rearrangement uses TRBV7-2 and TRBJ2-2; 13 bases are shared with TRBD2. The trim removed 5 bases at V and 11 bases at J, leaving 8 bases unmatched. CDR1 and CDR2 (germline): SGHTA, FQGNSA. The CDR3 sequence is 15 residues long. CDR3 nucleotides: TGTGCCAGCAGCCCTGGACTAGCGGGGGCCCCAGAGCTGTTTTTT. The encoded protein is CASSPGLAGAPELFF.

This clone was observed a single time. V usage is TRBV28 and J usage is TRBJ1-2, with a weak D call TRBD1 (6 bases). The CDR3 contains 12 residues. Germline assignment: CDR1 MDHEN and CDR2 SYDVKM. The V end was cut by 6 bases, the J end by 4 bases, with 9 bases between. CDR3 in amino acids: CASRKDSYGYTF. In nucleotides, the CDR3 is TGTGCCAGCAGAAAGGACAGCTATGGCTACACCTTC.

The chain is built from TRBV5-1 and TRBJ1-1; 9 positions match TRBD1. V shed 4 bases and J 2 bases; nucleotides not matched to a gene: 3. This CDR3 comprises 14 residues. From germline, CDR1 is SGHRS and CDR2 YFSETQ. CDR3 nucleotide sequence: TGCGCCAGCAGCATGACAGGGGGAAACACTGAAGCTTTCTTT. It yields the protein CASSMTGGNTEAFF.

This clone was counted once. This chain links TRBV5-4 with TRBJ1-2; D unresolved. V was trimmed by 0 bases and J by 7 bases, leaving 10 bases between them. The CDR3 runs to 13 residues. Germline values: CDR1 SGHNT, CDR2 YYREEE (reference sequence). The CDR3 nucleotides read TGTGCCAGCAGCTTGGCGCAATCGGGTGGCTACACCTTC. It encodes CASSLAQSGGYTF.

The J gene is TRBJ2-1, the V gene TRBV18, with a tentative D call TRBD2 (5 bases). The CDR3 extends over 12 amino acids. From germline, CDR1 is KGHSH and CDR2 LQKENI. Between the trimmed V and J ends, which lost 3 bases and 8 bases, there was a span of 8 bases. The CDR3 protein is CASSPRGHEQFF. CDR3 bases: TGTGCCAGCTCACCTCGGGGTCATGAGCAGTTCTTC.

This rearrangement joins TRBV11-3 to TRBJ1-1; tentative D call: TRBD1 (5 bases). CDR1 and CDR2 (germline): SGHNT, YENEEA. This CDR3 is built from 14 residues. The ends were cut back, 1 base at V and 1 base at J, with 7 bases in the middle. CDR3 region: CASSLGGQNTEAFF. DNA of the CDR3: TGTGCCAGCAGCTTAGGGGGCCAGAACACTGAAGCTTTCTTT.

The V gene is TRBV3-1 (or the pseudogene TRBV3-2), the J gene TRBJ2-4, with D hard to call. From germline, CDR1 is LGHDT and CDR2 YNNKEL (reference sequence). Between the trimmed V and J ends, which lost 0 bases and 1 base, there was a span of 19 bases. The CDR3 has 19 amino acids. The CDR3 loop reads CASSQEPGGPCYAKNIQYF. CDR3 coding DNA: TGTGCCAGCAGCCAAGAGCCGGGCGGCCCTTGTTATGCCAAAAACATTCAGTACTTC.

This chain uses TRBV30 with TRBJ2-7; 7 positions agree with TRBD2. J was trimmed by 2 bases and V by 3 bases; bases with no gene match: 7. Germline-derived CDR1 and CDR2 are GTSNPN and SVGIG (reference sequence). The CDR3 has 14 amino acids. CDR3 in DNA: TGTGCCTGGAGGCTATCTGGGGGGGCCTACGAGCAGTACTTC. Encoded protein: CAWRLSGGAYEQYF.

The genes are TRBV11-2 and TRBJ2-2; 8 positions agree with TRBD2. CDR3 length: 16 residues. V shed 1 base, J shed 4 bases, and the junction held 5 bases outside the gene matches. Germline lookup yields CDR1 SGHAT and CDR2 FQNNGV. CDR3 in amino acids: CASSLGSGTSTGELFF. In DNA, the CDR3 is TGTGCCAGCAGCTTAGGTTCGGGGACTAGCACCGGGGAGCTGTTTTTT.

This chain joins TRBV5-4 and TRBJ2-7; 7 bases fit TRBD1. The V and J ends lost 4 bases and 0 bases, in that order; junction bases with no gene match: 4. Germline loops: CDR1 SGHNT, CDR2 YYREEE (reference sequence). This CDR3 has 14 amino acids. CDR3 sequence reads: CASSLGQDSYEQYF. CDR3 DNA sequence: TGTGCCAGCAGCCTCGGACAGGACTCCTACGAGCAGTACTTC.

The chain has TRBV15 and TRBJ1-3, with D unclear. Germline V gene sequence: CDR1 LNHNV, CDR2 YYDKDF (reference sequence). Trimming shortened V by 1 base and J by 8 bases, and 12 bases separated the two germline ends. CDR3 length: 14 residues. The CDR3 loop reads CATSRASRTDTIYF. CDR3 sequence (DNA): TGTGCCACCAGCAGAGCTAGTAGGACGGACACCATATATTTT.

The table lists this clone with a few counts. V and J are TRBV7-9 and TRBJ2-1; TRBD2 matches 9 bases. This CDR3 is 15 amino acids long. CDR1 and CDR2 from the germline V gene are SEHNR and FQNEAQ (reference sequence). With 8 bases clipped from V and 7 bases from J, the junction kept 12 bases outside the gene matches. The CDR3 nucleotides read TGTGCCAGCGGCGTGGGCAGCGGGAGGTGGAATGAGCAGTTCTTC. Residues: CASGVGSGRWNEQFF.

The V call is TRBV12-3 or TRBV12-4, the J call TRBJ2-3; D is uncertain. Trimming left V 5 bases short and J 5 bases short, with 8 bases between. The CDR3 length is 12 residues. DNA of the CDR3: TGTGCCAGCAGTCAAAATGGAGATACGCAGTATTTT. Its protein product is CASSQNGDTQYF.

The rearrangement joins TRBV29-1 to TRBJ1-3; D is ambiguous. This CDR3 comprises 13 residues. Germline V gene sequence: CDR1 SQVTM, CDR2 ANQGSEA. Trimming took off 1 base at V and 0 bases at J, with 4 bases between the two ends. The CDR3 nucleotides are TGCAGCGTTGAAGCTAGCTCTGGAAACACCATATATTTT. Protein sequence: CSVEASSGNTIYF.

The chain recombines TRBV23-1 with TRBJ1-4, with no clear D. TRBV23-1 belongs to the ORF category, with a function that is uncertain. The length of the CDR3 is 15 residues. Trimming took off 6 bases at V and 1 base at J, with 12 bases between the two ends. CDR3 in amino acids: CASSPREITNEKLFF. CDR3 DNA: TGCGCCAGCAGCCCCCGCGAGATAACTAATGAAAAACTGTTTTTT.

This chain uses TRBV6-5 with TRBJ2-1, with D possibly being TRBD1 (5 bases). The CDR3 runs to 14 residues. The V and J ends lost 8 bases and 9 bases respectively, with 20 bases between them. Germline V lookup: CDR1 MNHEY, CDR2 SVGAGI. As DNA, the CDR3 is TGTGCCAGCTCGACAGTAAGGCATAGGGGTGAGCAGTTCTTC. Its protein product is CASSTVRHRGEQFF.

This chain connects TRBV5-1 to TRBJ1-5; maybe TRBD1 (6 bases). The CDR3 runs to 16 residues. Trimming stripped 4 bases from V and 0 bases from J, with 14 bases between. Germline loops: CDR1 SGHRS, CDR2 YFSETQ. The CDR3 region has the DNA TGCGCCAGCAGCCCCCAAGCAGGGGATAGCAATCAGCCCCAGCATTTT. It specifies CASSPQAGDSNQPQHF.

The V and J genes are TRBV24-1 and TRBJ2-3, with D uncertain. CDR1 is KGHDR and CDR2 is SFDVKD in the germline V gene. The V gene lost 11 bases and the J gene lost 0 bases, with 17 bases spanning the gap. CDR3 length: 15 residues. As DNA, the CDR3 is TGTGCCATTAGAAACGGGTACCCAAGCACAGATACGCAGTATTTT. Protein sequence: CAIRNGYPSTDTQYF.

The rearrangement links TRBV7-9 to TRBJ1-4, with a tentative D call TRBD1 (5 bases). Germline V gene lookup returns CDR1 SEHNR and CDR2 FQNEAQ (reference sequence). There are 14 residues in the CDR3. V gave up 6 bases and J gave up 4 bases, with 12 bases separating them. The CDR3 reads CASSLRGLNEKLFF. Here the CDR3 DNA reads TGTGCCAGCAGTCTCCGGGGCCTTAATGAAAAACTGTTTTTT.

This chain joins TRBV5-1 and TRBJ1-4; possible D gene TRBD1, 5 bases. This CDR3 is built from 15 residues. The germline V gene encodes CDR1 SGHRS and CDR2 YFSETQ. Trimming removed 0 bases from V and 7 bases from J, with 13 bases in between. CDR3 sequence: CASSLVSGRGEKLFF. CDR3 in DNA: TGCGCCAGCAGCTTGGTGTCGGGGCGTGGTGAAAAACTGTTTTTT.

The CDR3 loop reads CASSLVGSWIYF. The DNA of the CDR3 is TGTGCCAGCAGCTTAGTGGGTAGTTGGATATACTTC. This chain uses TRBV7-9 with TRBJ2-7; D gene uncertain. Germline lookup yields CDR1 SEHNR and CDR2 FQNEAQ (reference sequence). Trimming removed 1 base from V and 13 bases from J, with 14 bases in between. The CDR3 loop spans 12 amino acids.

CDR3 DNA: TGTGCCAGCAGCCTTGGTGGGGTTGGACAAGAGACCCAGTACTTC. As protein: CASSLGGVGQETQYF. The genes are TRBV3-1 (or the pseudogene TRBV3-2) and TRBJ2-5; D remains unclear. The CDR3 is 15 amino acids. The germline V gene has CDR1 LGHDT and CDR2 YNNKEL (reference sequence). The V end was cut by 4 bases, the J end by 2 bases, with 14 bases between.

V and J are TRBV19 and TRBJ1-2; D may be TRBD1 (5 bases). V was shortened by 6 bases and J by 4 bases, with 12 bases between the two germline ends. This CDR3 has 13 amino acids. Per germline, CDR1 LNHDA and CDR2 SQIVND (reference sequence). The CDR3 DNA reads as TGTGCCAGTAGCCTCCAGGGTTTCTATGGCTACACCTTC. Translation: CASSLQGFYGYTF.

The chain has TRBV19 and TRBJ2-7; D uncertain. The CDR3 contains 15 residues. Germline-derived CDR1 and CDR2 are LNHDA and SQIVND (reference sequence). V shed 5 bases and J shed 1 base, with 15 bases lying between them. CDR3: CASSPSGFRSYEQYF. CDR3 in DNA: TGTGCCAGTAGTCCCTCCGGGTTTCGGTCCTACGAGCAGTACTTC.